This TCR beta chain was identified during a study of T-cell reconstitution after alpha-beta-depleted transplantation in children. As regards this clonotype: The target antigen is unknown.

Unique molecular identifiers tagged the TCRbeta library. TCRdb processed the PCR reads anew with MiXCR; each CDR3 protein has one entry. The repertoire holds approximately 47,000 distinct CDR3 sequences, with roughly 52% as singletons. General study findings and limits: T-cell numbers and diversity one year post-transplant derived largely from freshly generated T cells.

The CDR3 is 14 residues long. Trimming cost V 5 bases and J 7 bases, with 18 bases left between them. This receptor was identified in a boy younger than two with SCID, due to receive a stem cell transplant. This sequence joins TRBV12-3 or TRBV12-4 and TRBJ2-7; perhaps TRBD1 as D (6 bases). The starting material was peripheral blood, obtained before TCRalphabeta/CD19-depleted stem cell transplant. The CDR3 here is CASSLGPQGGEQYF. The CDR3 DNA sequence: TGTGCCAGCAGTCTAGGCCCACAGGGTGGGGAGCAGTACTTC.